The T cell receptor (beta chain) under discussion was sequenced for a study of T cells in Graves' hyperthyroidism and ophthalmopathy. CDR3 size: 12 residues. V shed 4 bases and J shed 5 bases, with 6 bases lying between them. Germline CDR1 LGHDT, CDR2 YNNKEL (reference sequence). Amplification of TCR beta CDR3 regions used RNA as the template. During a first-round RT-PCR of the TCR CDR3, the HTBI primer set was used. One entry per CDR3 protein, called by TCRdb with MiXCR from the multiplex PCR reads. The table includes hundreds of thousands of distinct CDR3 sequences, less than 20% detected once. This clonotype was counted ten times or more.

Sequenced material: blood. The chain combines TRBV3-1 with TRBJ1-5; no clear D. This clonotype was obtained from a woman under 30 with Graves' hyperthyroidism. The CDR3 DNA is TGTGCCAGCAGCCTTCAAGATCAGCCCCAGCATTTT. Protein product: CASSLQDQPQHF. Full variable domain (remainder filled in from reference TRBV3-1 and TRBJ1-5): DTAVSQTPKYLVTQMGNDKSIKCEQNLGHDTMYWYKQDSKKFLKIMFSYNNKELIINETVPNRFSPKSPDKAHLNLHINSLELGDSAVYFCASSLQDQPQHFGDGTRLSIL.